Sequencing of this TCR beta chain was carried out in a study of blood T cell repertoires in COVID-19. Overall study: PBMCs, B-cell-depleted T cells, or T cells provided the cDNA or gDNA that made up the material.

Germline V lookup: CDR1 MGHRA, CDR2 YSYEKL. The CDR3 has 14 residues. Deletions cut 1 base from V and 8 bases from J, with 14 bases between. In the source study's methods: The assay estimated nucleated cells by amplifying reference gene primers. TCRdb's copy holds only in-frame clones and misses some; the assay was immunoSEQ multiplex PCR. From that table come the V and J calls and clone size; the DNA was used to work out D and trimming. The sample has fewer than 100,000 clones; about nine tenths are singletons. The TCR comes from a woman aged 45-60 years in a cohort sampled during active COVID-19. The sequencing sample was made of peripheral blood. This chain uses TRBV4-1 with TRBJ2-5; D possibly corresponds to TRBD2 (5 bases). CDR3 residues: CASSQGLSAGTQYF. CDR3 DNA: TGCGCCAGCAGCCAAGGACTATCCGCCGGAACCCAGTACTTC.